The 7 T cell receptor beta chains reported below all come from one sample, sequenced in a study of T cells in Graves' hyperthyroidism and ophthalmopathy (dated by TCRdb to the late 2010s). The protocol used for the library was multiplex PCR. TCRdb names Illumina HiSeq 2000 as the instrument used. The TCR beta CDR3 regions were amplified from RNA transcripts. A first-round RT-PCR of the TCR CDR3 used the HTBI primer set with the Qiagen OneStep RT-PCR kit. TCRdb passed the public sequencing reads through fastp at Q25 and MiXCR, retaining productive beta sequences. CDR3 protein sequences are deduplicated, and each keeps its most common genes and DNA. The sample includes approximately 380,000 distinct CDR3 sequences, with about 18% observed a single time. 35% to 45% of the sample lies in the top ten. The sequenced sample was blood. Receptors were obtained from a man younger than 35 with Graves' ophthalmopathy.

In its sample, this clonotype was seen many times. The chain has TRBV18 and TRBJ2-3; D perhaps matches TRBD1 (6 bases). The CDR3 runs to 14 residues. With 0 bases removed from V and 9 bases from J, the gap between germline ends came to 13 bases. Germline V gene data show CDR1 as KGHSH and CDR2 as LQKENI. CDR3 protein: CASSPPGDIGTQYF. The CDR3 DNA is TGTGCCAGCTCACCACCGGGGGACATCGGAACGCAGTATTTT.

The rearrangement links TRBV29-1 to TRBJ2-2; 12 bases fit TRBD2. V dropped 4 bases and J dropped 7; count of bases not matched to a gene: 10. The CDR3 has 16 residues. Germline CDR1 SQVTM, CDR2 ANQGSEA. The CDR3 loop reads CSVGTTSGSRGGELFF. In nucleotides, the CDR3 is TGCAGCGTTGGAACGACTAGCGGGAGTCGGGGCGGGGAGCTGTTTTTT.

In its sample, this clonotype was seen a few times. The chain combines TRBV25-1 with TRBJ2-1; TRBD2 is a possible D gene (5 bases). V was trimmed by 5 bases and J by 0 bases, leaving 20 bases between them. Germline V lookup: CDR1 MGHDK, CDR2 SYGVNS. The CDR3 covers 18 residues. The CDR3: CASSPHPDLLASYNEQFF. The CDR3 nucleotides are TGTGCCAGCAGTCCTCACCCGGACCTCCTAGCCTCCTACAATGAGCAGTTCTTC.

This clonotype was seen many times. The CDR3 DNA sequence: TGTGCCAGCAGCTTCCGGATAGACACTGAAGCTTTCTTT. It encodes CASSFRIDTEAFF. The chain joins TRBV7-2 to TRBJ1-1, with D unclear. Germline V gene lookup returns CDR1 SGHTA and CDR2 FQGNSA. V lost 3 bases and J lost 3, with 8 bases in between. The CDR3 extends over 13 amino acids.

The chain couples TRBV15 to TRBJ1-2; D gene ambiguous. This CDR3 contains 14 residues. Deletions cut 0 bases from V and 6 bases from J, with 11 bases between. Germline values: CDR1 LNHNV, CDR2 YYDKDF (reference sequence). CDR3 sequence: CATSRDREFDGYTF. The CDR3 nucleotides read TGTGCCACCAGCAGAGATCGAGAATTTGATGGCTACACCTTC.

This clonotype was detected a few times. The V call is TRBV9, the J call TRBJ1-1; unclear D gene. This CDR3 region has 14 residues. V dropped 1 base and J dropped 1 base, with 8 bases sitting between them. Germline V gives CDR1 SGDLS, CDR2 YYNGEE. The CDR3 sequence is CASSVTAQNTEAFF. For the CDR3, the DNA is TGTGCCAGCAGCGTAACAGCCCAGAACACTGAAGCTTTCTTT.

This clonotype was picked up a small number of times. The chain uses TRBV15 and TRBJ1-3, with D perhaps matching TRBD1 (6 bases). Germline V gene lookup returns CDR1 LNHNV and CDR2 YYDKDF (reference sequence). V dropped 0 bases and J dropped 4 bases, with 13 bases sitting between them. The CDR3 is 16 amino acids. The CDR3 nucleotides are TGTGCCACCAGCAGAGACTTACAGGGACGAGGAAACACCATATATTTT. Amino acids: CATSRDLQGRGNTIYF.